Presented here are 31 T cell receptor beta chains from one specimen sequenced in a study of identical twins. MiXCR was run by TCRdb on the 5' RACE reads, yielding one entry per CDR3 protein. The table has about 240,000 distinct CDR3 sequences, approximately 10% seen once; the top ten hold 9% to 10%. The material sequenced was memory T cells sorted from blood. Receptor source: a man over 45 in good health.

The sample holds many counts of this clonotype. The V and J genes are TRBV6-2 or TRBV6-3 and TRBJ2-1, with D possibly being TRBD2 (6 bases). This CDR3 has 14 residues. V was cut by 6 bases and J by 9 bases, with 18 bases left in between. Germline CDR1 is MNHEY and CDR2 is SVGEGT. The CDR3 sequence is CASSGWGSEGEQFF. In nucleotides, the CDR3 is TGTGCCAGCAGCGGGTGGGGGTCGGAGGGTGAGCAGTTCTTC.

Here the CDR3 reads CASTIGRTNYEQYF. As DNA, the CDR3 is TGTGCCAGCACCATAGGTCGGACAAACTACGAGCAGTACTTC. The chain has TRBV6-1 and TRBJ2-7; perhaps TRBD1 as D (5 bases). Trimming removed 7 bases from V and 3 bases from J, with 16 bases in between. The CDR3 contains 14 residues. Germline CDR1 reads MNHNS; CDR2 reads SASEGT.

In its sample, this clonotype was seen a few times. V gene TRBV27 combines with J gene TRBJ2-1; D gene uncertain. The length of the CDR3 is 11 residues. The germline V and J ends were trimmed by 5 bases and 8 bases, with 7 bases remaining between them. CDR1 MNHEY and CDR2 SMNVEV come from the germline V gene (reference sequence). The CDR3 nucleotides read TGTGCCAGCAGTGGCTGGGATGAGCAGTTCTTC. Protein: CASSGWDEQFF.

The rearrangement links TRBV5-1 to TRBJ1-2, with D uncertain. The CDR3 is made up of 12 amino acids. The ends were cut back, 4 bases at V and 8 bases at J, with 12 bases in the middle. Germline V gives CDR1 SGHRS, CDR2 YFSETQ. The CDR3 sequence: CASSPGLKGYTF. CDR3 coding DNA: TGCGCCAGCAGCCCGGGCCTGAAGGGCTACACCTTC.

This clonotype appeared many times. V gene TRBV7-9 combines with J gene TRBJ1-1; D is unresolved. CDR3 length: 16 amino acids. Per germline, CDR1 SEHNR and CDR2 FQNEAQ (reference sequence). V lost 3 bases to trimming and J lost 4 bases, with 18 bases between them. In DNA, the CDR3 is TGTGCCAGCAGCTTCATGACGGGCTTGGTCGGCACTGAAGCTTTCTTT. Translating it yields CASSFMTGLVGTEAFF.

The chain employs TRBV5-5 and TRBJ2-1; 7 bases fit TRBD1. The CDR3 has 14 residues. V lost 5 bases to trimming and J lost 12 bases; unmatched junction nucleotides: 14. The germline CDR1 and CDR2 sequences are SGHKS and YYEKEE (reference sequence). CDR3 nucleotide sequence: TGTGCCAGCAGAGCCGGGACAGAACTGATTCGGCAGTTCTTC. This translates into CASRAGTELIRQFF.

The chain combines TRBV15 with TRBJ1-3; D is undetermined. V shed 0 bases and J shed 0 bases, with 9 bases lying between them. CDR1 and CDR2 from the germline V gene are LNHNV and YYDKDF (reference sequence). This CDR3 has 16 residues. DNA of the CDR3: TGTGCCACCAGCAGAGATGCGGTAACCTCTGGAAACACCATATATTTT. Protein: CATSRDAVTSGNTIYF.

This clonotype was seen ten or more times. This chain uses TRBV21-1 with TRBJ2-1; the table gives TRBD2 as D, unverified against the DNA. TRBV21-1 is a known pseudogene. This CDR3 is built from 14 residues. This CDR3 is CASTLAGPYNEQFF. The CDR3 DNA is TGTGCCAGCACGCTAGCGGGACCCTACAATGAGCAGTTCTTC.

This clonotype was counted at least ten times. The chain uses TRBV24-1 and TRBJ2-2, with D hard to call. Germline V gene lookup returns CDR1 KGHDR and CDR2 SFDVKD. This CDR3 contains 16 residues. Deletions cut 1 base from V and 4 bases from J, with 12 bases between. In DNA, the CDR3 is TGTGCCACCAGTGATTTTGGGCTAGTTGGCACCGGGGAGCTGTTTTTT. It yields the protein CATSDFGLVGTGELFF.

This sequence joins TRBV7-2 and TRBJ2-5; D ambiguous. This CDR3 spans 13 amino acids. Per germline, CDR1 SGHTA and CDR2 FQGNSA. V was clipped by 5 bases and J by 4 bases, with 11 bases between them. CDR3 residues: CASSPNIGETQYF. Here the CDR3 DNA reads TGTGCCAGCAGCCCAAATATCGGAGAGACCCAGTACTTC.

This clonotype showed up just a few times. A read error may be the cause here, since a much bigger clone is one base away. The V and J genes are TRBV20-1 and TRBJ2-7, with D perhaps matching TRBD2 (6 bases). The V gene lost 6 bases and the J gene lost 2 bases, with 20 bases spanning the gap. Germline V gene data show CDR1 as DFQATT and CDR2 as SNEGSKA (reference sequence). There are 15 residues in the CDR3. The CDR3 sequence is CSARRGGTMAYEQYF. The CDR3 DNA sequence: TGCAGTGCACGGAGGGGAGGAACTATGGCCTACGAGCAGTACTTC.

This clonotype has just a few counts. The chain carries TRBV12-3 or TRBV12-4 and TRBJ2-7; D unresolved. With 3 bases removed from V and 3 bases from J, the gap between germline ends came to 6 bases. The CDR3 length is 12 residues. The CDR3 coding sequence is TGTGCCAGCAGTTTGGGTTTCTACGAGCAGTACTTC. It is translated as CASSLGFYEQYF.

The CDR3 DNA sequence: TGCGCCAGCAGCCAAGGACGGGACAGATCCTACGAGCAGTACTTC. Its protein is CASSQGRDRSYEQYF. The rearrangement uses TRBV4-1 and TRBJ2-7, with 7 bases lining up with TRBD1. The CDR3 has 15 amino acids. From germline, CDR1 is MGHRA and CDR2 YSYEKL. Losses at the gene ends were 1 base for V and 1 base for J; bases not matched to a gene: 4.

For the CDR3, the DNA is TGTGCCAGCGGAGGCTCAGGGGGCTATGGCTACACCTTC. Translation gives CASGGSGGYGYTF. V gene TRBV14 combines with J gene TRBJ1-2; 7 bases are a match to TRBD1. V lost 8 bases and J lost 4; bases outside the gene matches: 7. Germline loops: CDR1 SGHDN, CDR2 FVKESK. The CDR3 runs 13 residues.

This clonotype was recorded a few times. This rearrangement joins TRBV7-2 to TRBJ2-1; possible D gene TRBD2, 7 bases. This CDR3 is 13 amino acids long. Trimming left V 4 bases short and J 10 bases short, with 14 bases between. CDR1 is SGHTA, CDR2 FQGNSA, per germline. The CDR3 protein is CASSSRGAGEQFF. As DNA, the CDR3 is TGTGCCAGCAGCTCTCGGGGGGCGGGGGAGCAGTTCTTC.

At least ten counts were recorded for this clonotype. The chain carries TRBV11-1 and TRBJ2-1; TRBD1 is a possible D gene (5 bases). The ends were cut back, 0 bases at V and 9 bases at J, with 12 bases in the middle. Germline V lookup: CDR1 SGHAT, CDR2 FQDESV (reference sequence). This CDR3 has 14 amino acids. The CDR3: CASSLAVTRGEQFF. CDR3 nucleotide sequence: TGTGCCAGCAGCTTAGCGGTTACAAGGGGTGAGCAGTTCTTC.

This clonotype was seen at least ten times. The chain combines TRBV3-1 with TRBJ1-1; no clear D. The ends were cut back, 0 bases at V and 3 bases at J, with 5 bases in the middle. Looked up from germline, CDR1 is LGHDT and CDR2 is YNNKEL (reference sequence). The CDR3 spans 13 residues. CDR3 bases: TGTGCCAGCAGCCAAGATCAGGACACTGAAGCTTTCTTT. It encodes CASSQDQDTEAFF.

The rearrangement joins TRBV7-9 to TRBJ1-6; D gene ambiguous. The ends were cut back, 4 bases at V and 7 bases at J, with 14 bases in the middle. In germline, CDR1 is SEHNR, CDR2 FQNEAQ (reference sequence). The CDR3 sequence is 15 residues long. The CDR3 nucleotides read TGTGCCAGCAGCTCAGACCGGACGGGAAATTCACCCCTCCACTTT. This codes for CASSSDRTGNSPLHF. Full variable domain (outside the CDR3, taken from reference TRBV7-9 and TRBJ1-6): DTGVSQNPRHKITKRGQNVTFRCDPISEHNRLYWYRQTLGQGPEFLTYFQNEAQLEKSRLLSDRFSAERPKGSFSTLEIQRTEQGDSAMYLCASSSDRTGNSPLHFGNGTRLTVT.

The rearrangement links TRBV18 to TRBJ1-6; TRBD1 matches 7 bases. Germline V CDR1 and CDR2: KGHSH, LQKENI. The CDR3 is made up of 15 amino acids. V shed 6 bases and J 7 bases; nucleotides not matched to a gene: 9. The CDR3 here is CASSQSTGRNSPLHF. The CDR3, as DNA: TGTGCCAGCTCTCAGTCGACAGGGCGGAATTCACCCCTCCACTTT.

This chain joins TRBV10-3 and TRBJ1-1, with D uncertain. V shed 8 bases and J shed 4 bases, with 14 bases lying between them. The germline V gene encodes CDR1 ENHRY and CDR2 SYGVKD. CDR3 size: 13 residues. The CDR3 bases are TGTGCCATCTCGAGCGGCCAGTCCACTGAAGCTTTCTTT. It encodes CAISSGQSTEAFF.

The chain carries TRBV10-3 and TRBJ2-2; D call uncertain. Trimming cost V 6 bases and J 0 bases, with 14 bases left between them. CDR1 ENHRY and CDR2 SYGVKD come from the germline V gene. The CDR3 is 16 residues long. DNA of the CDR3: TGTGCCATCAGCCGTTTTGGGGATACGAACACCGGGGAGCTGTTTTTT. It yields the protein CAISRFGDTNTGELFF.

This clonotype was observed a handful of times. The genes are TRBV7-2 and TRBJ2-7, with 7 bases lining up with TRBD2. Germline V lookup: CDR1 SGHTA, CDR2 FQGNSA. The ends lost 1 base at V and 6 bases at J; junction bases unmatched: 3. The CDR3 extends over 13 amino acids. CDR3 sequence (DNA): TGTGCCAGCAGCTTAGAGTCGGGGGGCGAGCAGTACTTC. The encoded protein is CASSLESGGEQYF.

The V gene is TRBV7-6, the J gene TRBJ2-7; tentative D call: TRBD2 (6 bases). The CDR3 sequence is 15 residues long. Trimming cost V 1 base and J 3 bases, with 13 bases left between them. Germline assignment: CDR1 SGHVS and CDR2 FNYEAQ. The chain's CDR3 is CASSLVVAAFYEQYF. The CDR3 nucleotides read TGTGCCAGCAGCTTAGTAGTAGCGGCATTCTACGAGCAGTACTTC.

The chain uses TRBV12-3 or TRBV12-4 and TRBJ2-2; no clear D. This CDR3 contains 16 residues. Between the trimmed V and J ends, which lost 3 bases and 1 base, there was a span of 12 bases. This CDR3 is CASSFGSAMNTGELFF. The CDR3 nucleotides read TGTGCCAGCAGTTTCGGAAGCGCTATGAACACCGGGGAGCTGTTTTTT.

This clonotype was seen at least ten times. The rearrangement links TRBV27 to TRBJ2-7, with a weak D call TRBD1 (5 bases). The V end lost 2 bases, the J end lost 5 bases, and 13 bases lay between the germline ends. Germline V CDR1 and CDR2: MNHEY, SMNVEV (reference sequence). The CDR3 is 14 amino acids. CDR3 nucleotides: TGTGCCAGCAGTTTAGGCACAGGAGCGAACGAGCAGTACTTC. Protein sequence: CASSLGTGANEQYF.

J is TRBJ1-2 and V is TRBV28; D is unresolved. V was shortened by 7 bases and J by 4 bases, with 10 bases between the two germline ends. CDR1 MDHEN and CDR2 SYDVKM come from the germline V gene. CDR3 size: 12 residues. The CDR3 DNA is TGTGCCAGCACTCCACGAAGCTATGGCTACACCTTC. Translating it yields CASTPRSYGYTF.

This clonotype has a count of ten or more. This chain joins TRBV5-1 and TRBJ2-3, with 15 bases identical to TRBD2. V shed 4 bases, J shed 3 bases, and the junction held 3 bases outside the gene matches. CDR3 length: 16 residues. Looked up from germline, CDR1 is SGHRS and CDR2 is YFSETQ. CDR3 sequence (DNA): TGCGCCAGCAGCCAGGGACTAGCGGGAGGAACAGATACGCAGTATTTT. Amino acids: CASSQGLAGGTDTQYF. Based on the CDR3 plus reference TRBV5-1 and TRBJ2-3, the full variable domain is KAGVTQTPRYLIKTRGQQVTLSCSPISGHRSVSWYQQTPGQGLQFLFEYFSETQRNKGNFPGRFSGRQFSNSRSEMNVSTLELGDSALYLCASSQGLAGGTDTQYFGPGTRLTVL.

The chain carries TRBV15 and TRBJ1-2; TRBD1 might be the D (5 bases). There are 13 residues in the CDR3. The V gene lost 1 base and the J gene lost 8 bases, with 11 bases spanning the gap. The germline CDR1 and CDR2 sequences are LNHNV and YYDKDF (reference sequence). The CDR3 DNA sequence: TGTGCCACCAGCAGAGTAGGGGCGCTCGGCTACACCTTC. Amino acid sequence: CATSRVGALGYTF.

This clonotype has at least ten counts. This chain joins TRBV4-3 and TRBJ2-7, with TRBD2 matching over 9 bases. This CDR3 spans 17 amino acids. Germline loops: CDR1 LGHNA, CDR2 YSLEER. Trimming cost V 4 bases and J 2 bases; bases outside gene matches: 12. In nucleotides, the CDR3 is TGCGCCAGCAGCCGAACAAGCTCGAGCGGGGGGACCTACGAGCAGTACTTC. Translation gives CASSRTSSSGGTYEQYF.

This clonotype was found a few times. The V and J genes are TRBV27 and TRBJ2-1; TRBD1 agrees at 7 bases. V lost 2 bases and J lost 10; bases outside the gene matches: 11. The CDR3 has 15 residues. Germline V gene data show CDR1 as MNHEY and CDR2 as SMNVEV (reference sequence). In nucleotides, the CDR3 is TGTGCCAGCAGTTTAGTTGGGACAGCGAATCGGGAGCAGTTCTTC. This translates into CASSLVGTANREQFF.

Ten or more counts support this clonotype. The chain couples TRBV27 to TRBJ2-7; 8 bases match TRBD1. Germline lookup yields CDR1 MNHEY and CDR2 SMNVEV (reference sequence). Trimming at V came to 5 bases and at J to 5 bases, leaving 8 bases not matched to a gene. This CDR3 spans 14 amino acids. As DNA, the CDR3 is TGTGCCAGCAGTCTTAATCCGACAGGGGACGAGCAGTACTTC. Residues: CASSLNPTGDEQYF.